The next 28 T cell receptor beta chains were all read from a single sample in a study of blood T cell repertoires in COVID-19. Here immunoSEQ multiplex PCR was the method, and the copy in TCRdb shows in-frame clones only, minus some. The data hold tens of thousands of clones, with roughly 85% observed a single time. What was sequenced was peripheral blood. These receptors were obtained from a man aged 55 to 70 with acute or convalescent COVID-19.

This clone was detected a few times. The gene calls are TRBV30 and TRBJ1-3, with a tentative D call TRBD1 (6 bases). This CDR3 has 12 residues. Trimming shortened V by 8 bases and J by 3 bases, and 11 bases separated the two germline ends. Germline CDR1 and CDR2: GTSNPN and SVGIG (reference sequence). The CDR3 nucleotides read TGTGCCACCGGACAGAGTGGAAACACCATATATTTT. It translates to CATGQSGNTIYF. Variable domain in full (rest from reference TRBV30 and TRBJ1-3): SQTIHQWPATLVQPVGSPLSLECTVEGTSNPNLYWYRQAAGRGLQLLFYSVGIGQISSEVPQNLSASRPQDRQFILSSKKLLLSDSGFYLCATGQSGNTIYFGEGSWLTVV.

This chain uses TRBV5-6 with TRBJ1-2; TRBD1 matches at 7 bases. CDR3 length: 13 residues. Looked up from germline, CDR1 is SGHDT and CDR2 is YYEEEE. Trimming took 2 bases from V and 5 from J; bases not matched to a gene: 3. CDR3 DNA sequence: TGTGCCAGCAGCTTCTCAGGGGGATATGGCTACACCTTC. Protein: CASSFSGGYGYTF. The full variable domain, completed using reference TRBV5-6 and TRBJ1-2, is DAGVTQSPTHLIKTRGQQVTLRCSPKSGHDTVSWYQQALGQGPQFIFQYYEEEERQRGNFPDRFSGHQFPNYSSELNVNALLLGDSALYLCASSFSGGYGYTFGSGTRLTVV.

This rearrangement joins TRBV18 to TRBJ1-2; 7 bases are a match to TRBD1. Per the germline V gene, CDR1 is KGHSH and CDR2 is LQKENI. CDR3 length equals 13 residues. Trimming removed 5 bases from V and 8 bases from J; junction bases left unmatched: 8. CDR3 region: CASSIDRAEGYTF. CDR3 in DNA: TGTGCCAGCTCAATCGACAGGGCAGAGGGCTACACCTTC.

The chain is built from TRBV5-6 and TRBJ1-2; D is possibly TRBD1 (6 bases). V was pared by 0 bases and J by 1 base, with 10 bases between. Germline V gene data show CDR1 as SGHDT and CDR2 as YYEEEE. The CDR3 spans 15 residues. The CDR3 protein is CASSLVTGHNYGYTF. The CDR3 DNA reads as TGTGCCAGCAGCTTGGTGACAGGCCATAACTATGGCTACACCTTC.

The genes are TRBV4-1 and TRBJ1-4; tentatively, D is TRBD1 (5 bases). V was trimmed by 0 bases and J by 4 bases, leaving 12 bases between them. The germline V gene encodes CDR1 MGHRA and CDR2 YSYEKL. The CDR3 has 16 amino acids. CDR3 amino acids: CASSQDRAGNNEKLFF. The DNA for the CDR3 is TGCGCCAGCAGCCAAGATCGGGCAGGGAATAATGAAAAACTGTTTTTT.

The J gene is TRBJ1-1, the V gene TRBV30; 8 bases are shared with TRBD1. CDR1 GTSNPN and CDR2 SVGIG come from the germline V gene (reference sequence). V lost 3 bases, J lost 7 bases, and 10 bases stayed unmatched. This CDR3 region has 14 residues. The CDR3 region has the DNA TGTGCCTGGAGGGCCCGGACAGGGTGGAGTGAAGCTTTCTTT. This sequence encodes CAWRARTGWSEAFF.

This sequence joins TRBV9 and TRBJ2-4; 7 bases map to TRBD1. CDR1 is SGDLS and CDR2 is YYNGEE in the germline V gene. The CDR3 loop spans 16 amino acids. The V and J ends lost 0 bases and 9 bases, in that order; junction bases with no gene match: 12. The CDR3 bases are TGTGCCAGCAGCGTAGAGGGGTACAGGGGATCCGGCATTCAGTACTTC. Protein product: CASSVEGYRGSGIQYF.

This chain links TRBV12-3 or TRBV12-4 with TRBJ2-2; D is undetermined. The CDR3 contains 12 residues. Trimming left V 4 bases short and J 6 bases short, with 6 bases between. The CDR3 loop is CASSSPAGELFF. CDR3 DNA: TGTGCCAGCAGTTCTCCGGCCGGGGAGCTGTTTTTT.

The chain uses TRBV9 and TRBJ1-2; D gene ambiguous. The germline V gene encodes CDR1 SGDLS and CDR2 YYNGEE. This CDR3 spans 15 amino acids. V gave up 0 bases and J gave up 4 bases, with 13 bases separating them. The CDR3 nucleotides read TGTGCCAGCAGCGTAGGTGGCAGTGTCAGCTATGGCTACACCTTC. It is translated as CASSVGGSVSYGYTF.

This clone was counted once. This chain links TRBV6-2 or TRBV6-3 with TRBJ1-1; 8 bases line up with TRBD1. V was clipped by 5 bases and J by 4 bases; unmatched bases: 3. The germline CDR1 and CDR2 sequences are MNHEY and SVGEGT. The CDR3 spans 13 residues. For the CDR3, the DNA is TGTGCCAGCAGTGACAGGGGAGTCACTGAAGCTTTCTTT. Residues: CASSDRGVTEAFF.

The CDR3 reads CASSLPPGTGNSPLHF. The CDR3 coding sequence is TGTGCCAGCAGTCTCCCACCGGGGACAGGGAATTCACCCCTCCACTTT. This chain uses TRBV28 with TRBJ1-6; 9 positions match TRBD1. V shed 5 bases and J 7 bases; nucleotides not matched to a gene: 9. The CDR3 spans 16 residues. Germline assignment: CDR1 MDHEN and CDR2 SYDVKM.

With respect to this clone: Other DNA variants within this sample encode the same CDR3. V and J are TRBV11-3 and TRBJ2-2; 9 nucleotides match TRBD2. Germline values: CDR1 SGHNT, CDR2 YENEEA. Trimming at V came to 6 bases and at J to 0 bases, leaving 8 bases not matched to a gene. The CDR3 has 17 residues. CDR3 sequence (DNA): TGTGCCAGCAGGCGGGCGGGGGGGCCGACGAACACCGGGGAGCTGTTTTTT. Its translation is CASRRAGGPTNTGELFF.

CDR3 DNA: TGTGCCATCAGTGATAACAGGGGAATCTCCTACAATGAGCAGTTCTTC. Protein product: CAISDNRGISYNEQFF. J is TRBJ2-1 and V is TRBV10-3; 7 bases are shared with TRBD1. V trimming: 3 bases; J trimming: 0 bases; junction bases outside the gene matches: 5. There are 16 residues in the CDR3. Germline assignment: CDR1 ENHRY and CDR2 SYGVKD.

The sample holds a few counts of this clone. Other DNA sequences from this sample encode an identical CDR3 as well. The chain joins TRBV7-2 to TRBJ1-1; D unresolved. V was clipped by 4 bases and J by 0 bases, with 6 bases between them. The CDR3 has 13 residues. CDR1 and CDR2 from the germline V gene are SGHTA and FQGNSA. CDR3 in amino acids: CASSSQVNTEAFF. The CDR3 DNA reads as TGTGCCAGCAGCTCCCAGGTGAACACTGAAGCTTTCTTT.

The chain recombines TRBV5-6 with TRBJ1-1, with unresolved D. The CDR3 is made up of 13 amino acids. V was clipped by 0 bases and J by 2 bases, with 5 bases between them. CDR1 is SGHDT, CDR2 YYEEEE, per germline. In nucleotides, the CDR3 is TGTGCCAGCAGCTTGGGAGTAAACACTGAAGCTTTCTTT. Amino acids: CASSLGVNTEAFF.

Written as DNA, the CDR3 is TGTGCCACCACTAGAGTTGAGGGCACTGAAGCTTTCTTT. It encodes CATTRVEGTEAFF. The chain recombines TRBV2 with TRBJ1-1; no clear D. The germline V and J ends were trimmed by 10 bases and 4 bases, with 16 bases remaining between them. The CDR3 has 13 residues. Germline loops: CDR1 SNHLY, CDR2 FYNNEI.

This clone was counted many times. The genes are TRBV12-3 or TRBV12-4 and TRBJ2-5; tentative D call: TRBD2 (5 bases). Between the trimmed V and J ends, which lost 2 bases and 5 bases, there was a span of 6 bases. This CDR3 has 12 residues. The CDR3 nucleotides read TGTGCCAGCAGTTTATGGGAGGAGACCCAGTACTTC. It codes for CASSLWEETQYF.

The chain carries TRBV7-8 and TRBJ2-7; perhaps TRBD1 as D (5 bases). V was clipped by 5 bases and J by 7 bases, with 21 bases between them. The CDR3 has 15 residues. In germline, CDR1 is SGHVS, CDR2 FQNEAQ. As DNA, the CDR3 is TGTGCCAGCAGCCCAGACGCGGCAGGGATCCAGGAGCAGTACTTC. Encoded protein: CASSPDAAGIQEQYF.

The chain uses TRBV5-4 and TRBJ2-1, with 9 bases identical to TRBD1. V lost 4 bases to trimming and J lost 7 bases; unmatched junction nucleotides: 9. CDR1 and CDR2 (germline): SGHNT, YYREEE (reference sequence). The CDR3 is made up of 15 amino acids. Written as DNA, the CDR3 is TGTGCCAGCAGCAACCGGGACAGGGTTGTAAATGAGCAGTTCTTC. This sequence encodes CASSNRDRVVNEQFF. Variable domain in full (rest from reference TRBV5-4 and TRBJ2-1): ETGVTQSPTHLIKTRGQQVTLRCSSQSGHNTVSWYQQALGQGPQFIFQYYREEENGRGNFPPRFSGLQFPNYSSELNVNALELDDSALYLCASSNRDRVVNEQFFGPGTRLTVL.

This chain links TRBV4-3 with TRBJ2-1; D is possibly TRBD2 (5 bases). CDR3 length: 18 amino acids. CDR1 is LGHNA, CDR2 YSLEER, per germline. Between the trimmed V and J ends, which lost 3 bases and 1 base, there was a span of 19 bases. The CDR3 reads CASSQGVESPSSYNEQFF. In DNA, the CDR3 is TGCGCCAGCAGCCAGGGAGTGGAAAGCCCATCTTCCTACAATGAGCAGTTCTTC.

This chain links TRBV4-3 with TRBJ2-7; possibly TRBD1 for D (6 bases). CDR3 length: 14 residues. Germline V gene data show CDR1 as LGHNA and CDR2 as YSLEER. V lost 1 base to trimming and J lost 4 bases, with 11 bases between them. As DNA, the CDR3 is TGCGCCAGCAGCCAAGGGCTGGACAGTTACGAGCAGTACTTC. Translation gives CASSQGLDSYEQYF.

Points on this clone: This sample includes further DNA sequences coding for the same CDR3. The chain combines TRBV12-3 or TRBV12-4 with TRBJ1-5; unclear D gene. CDR3 size: 13 residues. Between the trimmed V and J ends, which lost 1 base and 5 bases, there was a span of 6 bases. CDR3 residues: CASSLVGDQPQHF. DNA for the CDR3: TGTGCCAGCAGTTTAGTCGGGGATCAGCCCCAGCATTTT.

This chain connects TRBV4-3 to TRBJ2-3, with 14 bases aligning to TRBD2. This CDR3 contains 20 residues. Germline trimming cut 0 bases from V and 4 bases from J; bases unmatched to any gene: 12. The germline V gene encodes CDR1 LGHNA and CDR2 YSLEER. The CDR3 region is CASSQEIWYGLAGGSDTQYF. In nucleotides, the CDR3 is TGCGCCAGCAGCCAAGAAATATGGTATGGACTAGCGGGGGGTTCAGATACGCAGTATTTT.

This rearrangement joins TRBV5-1 to TRBJ1-1; 8 bases line up with TRBD1. Germline V lookup: CDR1 SGHRS, CDR2 YFSETQ. Losses at the gene ends were 3 bases for V and 4 bases for J; bases not matched to a gene: 2. The CDR3 loop spans 13 amino acids. The CDR3 region is CASSSTGVTEAFF. DNA of the CDR3: TGCGCCAGCAGCTCGACAGGGGTCACTGAAGCTTTCTTT.

V gene TRBV27 combines with J gene TRBJ2-7, with 9 bases lining up with TRBD1. Germline CDR1 and CDR2: MNHEY and SMNVEV (reference sequence). This CDR3 is built from 14 residues. J was trimmed by 0 bases and V by 6 bases; bases with no gene match: 3. The DNA for the CDR3 is TGTGCCAGCAGACAGGGGGCCCTCTCCTACGAGCAGTACTTC. Amino acids: CASRQGALSYEQYF.

The rearrangement links TRBV10-3 to TRBJ2-7; 9 bases map to TRBD1. The CDR3 has 14 amino acids. Germline values: CDR1 ENHRY, CDR2 SYGVKD. The V and J ends lost 2 bases and 5 bases, in that order; junction bases with no gene match: 4. The CDR3 spells CAISETGGEDEQYF. The DNA of the CDR3 is TGTGCCATCAGTGAGACAGGGGGCGAAGACGAGCAGTACTTC.

The genes are TRBV18 and TRBJ1-3, with 9 bases that match TRBD1. With 3 bases clipped from V and 0 bases from J, the junction kept 3 bases outside the gene matches. This CDR3 spans 16 amino acids. Looked up from germline, CDR1 is KGHSH and CDR2 is LQKENI. This CDR3 is CASSPGQGSSGNTIYF. The CDR3 bases are TGTGCCAGCTCACCGGGACAGGGCTCCTCTGGAAACACCATATATTTT. The whole variable domain, remainder taken from reference TRBV18 and TRBJ1-3, is NAGVMQNPRHLVRRRGQEARLRCSPMKGHSHVYWYRQLPEEGLKFMVYLQKENIIDESGMPKERFSAEFPKEGPSILRIQQVVRGDSAAYFCASSPGQGSSGNTIYFGEGSWLTVV.

The CDR3 protein is CASSVGATGSQNIQYF. The CDR3 DNA is TGTGCCAGCAGCGTAGGCGCGACAGGATCCCAAAACATTCAGTACTTC. The chain uses TRBV9 and TRBJ2-4, with D perhaps matching TRBD1 (6 bases). Trimming pared 0 bases from V and 5 bases from J, leaving 15 bases between. There are 16 residues in the CDR3. Per germline, CDR1 SGDLS and CDR2 YYNGEE.